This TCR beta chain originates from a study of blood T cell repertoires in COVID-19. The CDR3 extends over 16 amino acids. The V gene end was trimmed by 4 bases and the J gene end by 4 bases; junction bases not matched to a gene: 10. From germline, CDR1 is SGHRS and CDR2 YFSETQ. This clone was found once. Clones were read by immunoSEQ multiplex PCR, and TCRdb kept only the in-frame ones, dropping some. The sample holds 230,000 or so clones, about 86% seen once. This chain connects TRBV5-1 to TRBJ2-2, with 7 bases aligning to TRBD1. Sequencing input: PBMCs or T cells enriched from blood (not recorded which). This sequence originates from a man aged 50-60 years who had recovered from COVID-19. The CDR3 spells CASSLTPGGSTGELFF. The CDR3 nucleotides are TGCGCCAGCAGCCTAACCCCAGGGGGTTCCACCGGGGAGCTGTTTTTT.